This T cell receptor beta chain derives from a study of cytomegalovirus exposure and HLA in healthy donors. As for the study in general: Among roughly 190 million T cells, an earlier analysis found roughly 100 million unique TCR beta sequences. From HLA-typed donors, an early data release held some 80 million unique TCRs. Study-level findings and limits: By HLA locus, TCR association rates varied in a later analysis, with DRB1 showing the most and HLA-C the fewest.

This PCR relied on a set of 60 Vbeta primers and 13 Jbeta primers. TCRdb keeps only in-frame clones here, not all; method: immunoSEQ multiplex PCR. The sample consists of 120,000 or so clones, more than 80% of them appearing once. Note on this clone: Antigen specificity is unknown.

The germline V gene encodes CDR1 MGHDK and CDR2 SYGVNS. The CDR3 consists of 15 residues. The V and J ends lost 4 bases and 7 bases, in that order; junction bases with no gene match: 9. The sequencing input was PBMCs. The J gene is TRBJ2-7, the V gene TRBV25-1; 11 nucleotides match TRBD2. This clonotype was obtained from a male donor in good health and CMV-seronegative. This chain's CDR3 is CASSATSGSRWEQYF. The CDR3 region has the DNA TGTGCCAGCAGTGCAACTAGCGGGAGTAGGTGGGAGCAGTACTTC.